The source of this T cell receptor (beta chain) is a study of cytomegalovirus exposure and HLA in healthy donors. Notes on the study in general: Analyses of presence and absence presupposed an approximately uniform sequencing depth across donors.

The PCR made use of 60 Vbeta and 13 Jbeta primers. This table comes from immunoSEQ multiplex PCR, and its TCRdb copy is limited to in-frame clones, with some not included. The sample has some 170,000 clones, roughly 72% seen once; the top ten hold around 1%. To note about this clone: Its antigen remains unidentified.

This receptor was identified in a woman aged 40 to 50 in good health and CMV-seronegative. The material sequenced was PBMCs.

The chain's CDR3 is CASSGDRPQPQHF. The CDR3 DNA reads TGTGCCAGCAGTGGTGACAGGCCCCAGCCCCAGCATTTT. The rearrangement links TRBV6-5 to TRBJ1-5; a possible D gene is TRBD1 (6 bases). Between the trimmed V and J ends, which lost 5 bases and 7 bases, there was a span of 12 bases. This CDR3 comprises 13 residues. CDR1 and CDR2 (germline): MNHEY, SVGAGI.